This TCR beta chain comes out of a study of cytomegalovirus exposure and HLA in healthy donors. Findings and caveats of the study: Roughly even sequencing depth across donors was the assumption behind the presence/absence analyses.

As regards this clone: What it recognizes is unknown.

The study ran its PCR with 60 Vbeta and 13 Jbeta primers. Data came from immunoSEQ multiplex PCR; TCRdb stores just in-frame clones and leaves some out. This sample has about 57,000 clones, with more than 60% found just once. V was pared by 3 bases and J by 6 bases, with 8 bases of the junction left unmatched. CDR3 size: 16 residues. Germline V lookup: CDR1 MNHNS, CDR2 SASEGT. Regarding donors, all were healthy bone marrow donors. This TCR derives from a woman in her thirties in good health and CMV-seronegative. Sample: PBMCs. The chain recombines TRBV6-1 with TRBJ2-2; 9 nucleotides line up with TRBD1. CDR3 sequence reads: CASSDRGTGTPGELFF. The CDR3 bases are TGTGCCAGCAGTGACCGTGGGACAGGGACTCCCGGGGAGCTGTTTTTT.